This paragraph reports one TCR beta chain. Antigen: not known. Definition of naive CD8+ T cells rested on a CD45RO-CCR7+CD27+CD95- profile. TRB cDNA was prepared as libraries by UMI-labeled 5' RACE. TCRdb reprocessed the 5' RACE reads; each CDR3 protein has one entry and no DNA is given. Reported are around 140,000 distinct CDR3 sequences; the ten largest clones contain around 0.44%. The CDR3 is 18 residues long. Germline-derived CDR1 and CDR2 are MDHEN and SYDVKM. This entry comes from a study of CXCR3-negative and CXCR3-positive naive CD8 T cells. Whole-study results and caveats: TRBV-TRBJ usage matched between naive CXCR3-negative and CXCR3-positive cells but not between memory cells. Naive cells that were CXCR3-positive had more hydrophobic TRB CDR3s (compared with CXCR3-negative naive cells). The study found comparably high diversity in both naive subsets and much lower diversity in memory CD8+ cells. Surface CD5 looked about the same in the naive subsets, so the authors worked out TCR strength from TRB CDR3 properties.

V gene TRBV28 combines with J gene TRBJ2-1; TCRdb indicates TRBD1, and absent DNA this call remains unverified. Sequencing was performed on naive CXCR3+ CD8+ T cells from blood. The subset: CD45RO-CCR7+CD27+CD95- naive CD8+ T cells expressing CXCR3 (TNR3+). The source of this sequence is a human donor in good health. Some clones in this sample may be carry-over from other donors' samples. The CDR3 is CASSPQWTGLSTYNEQFF.